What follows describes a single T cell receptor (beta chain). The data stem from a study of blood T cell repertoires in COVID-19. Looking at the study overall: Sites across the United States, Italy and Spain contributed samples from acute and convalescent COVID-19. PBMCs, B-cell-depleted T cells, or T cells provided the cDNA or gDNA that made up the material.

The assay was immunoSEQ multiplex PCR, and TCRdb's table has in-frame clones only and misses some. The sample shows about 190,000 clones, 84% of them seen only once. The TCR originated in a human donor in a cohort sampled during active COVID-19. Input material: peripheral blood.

In nucleotides, the CDR3 is TGTGCCAGCAGCTTTAGGGGGGGCCTCGGAGAGACCCAGTACTTC. Its protein is CASSFRGGLGETQYF. The chain has TRBV7-8 and TRBJ2-5; the D gene is possibly TRBD2 (7 bases). The CDR3 covers 15 residues. The germline V and J ends were trimmed by 3 bases and 4 bases, with 15 bases remaining between them. CDR1 is SGHVS, CDR2 FQNEAQ, per germline.